The rows below give T cell receptor beta chains drawn from one sample of a study of shared clonotypes between healthy human individuals. The protocol was immunoSEQ multiplex PCR, while the TCRdb copy is restricted to in-frame clones and leaves out a portion. Of roughly 2,300,000 clones listed, approximately 90% are singletons. Sample: naive CD4+ T cells from PBMCs. The receptors come from a man aged 18 to 35 in good health. Some clones in this sample may be carry-over from other donors' samples. Each CDR3 is given with its conserved first and last residue. A D gene is named only where the DNA matches it firmly. Rows give clone size only sometimes, using once, few, many, or a class for an expanded clone.

CDR3nt: TGTGCCAGCACCTCCTTTGGTGGCTATGGCTACACCTTC
CDR3aa: CASTSFGGYGYTF
v_gene: TRBV6-1
j_gene: TRBJ1-2
d_gene: NA
abundance: NA

CDR3nt: TGTGCCAGCAGCATGAGGGGGCAGGGTAACGAGCAGTACTTC
CDR3aa: CASSMRGQGNEQYF
v_gene: TRBV7-9
j_gene: TRBJ2-7
d_gene: TRBD1
abundance: NA

CDR3nt: TGCAGCGTTACAGGCGGGAGGGTCAATGAGCAGTTCTTC
CDR3aa: CSVTGGRVNEQFF
v_gene: TRBV29-1
j_gene: TRBJ2-1
d_gene: TRBD2
abundance: NA

CDR3nt: TGCGCCAGCAGCCAAGCGGGATTAGATACGCAGTATTTT
CDR3aa: CASSQAGLDTQYF
v_gene: TRBV4-3
j_gene: TRBJ2-3
d_gene: NA
abundance: NA

CDR3nt: TGTGCCAGCAGGCAGGGGACGGGGGAGCTGTTTTTT
CDR3aa: CASRQGTGELFF
v_gene: TRBV28
j_gene: TRBJ2-2
d_gene: NA
abundance: NA

CDR3nt: TGCGCCAGCAGCTACATAGCGGGAGGGCCTGCCGGGGAGCTGTTTTTT
CDR3aa: CASSYIAGGPAGELFF
v_gene: TRBV5-1
j_gene: TRBJ2-2
d_gene: TRBD2
abundance: NA

CDR3nt: TGTGCCAGCAGCCCCAGGGGCGGGACTATCTACAATGAGCAGTTCTTC
CDR3aa: CASSPRGGTIYNEQFF
v_gene: TRBV7-3
j_gene: TRBJ2-1
d_gene: NA
abundance: NA

CDR3nt: TGCAGTGCTCCAGGGATTGGCTACACCTTC
CDR3aa: CSAPGIGYTF
v_gene: TRBV20-1
j_gene: TRBJ1-2
d_gene: NA
abundance: NA

CDR3nt: TGTGCCAGCAGCTCTACGTATCCATCCTACAATGAGCAGTTCTTC
CDR3aa: CASSSTYPSYNEQFF
v_gene: TRBV5-4
j_gene: TRBJ2-1
d_gene: NA
abundance: NA

CDR3nt: TGTGCCAGCAGCGCCCACAGGGACACTGAAGCTTTCTTT
CDR3aa: CASSAHRDTEAFF
v_gene: TRBV9
j_gene: TRBJ1-1
d_gene: NA
abundance: few

CDR3nt: TGCAGCGTTGAAGTTGTGGTGCAAGAGACCCAGTACTTC
CDR3aa: CSVEVVVQETQYF
v_gene: TRBV29-1
j_gene: TRBJ2-5
d_gene: NA
abundance: NA

CDR3nt: TGCAGCGTTTCGGACAGGGGCTACTATGGCTACACCTTC
CDR3aa: CSVSDRGYYGYTF
v_gene: TRBV29-1
j_gene: TRBJ1-2
d_gene: TRBD1
abundance: NA

CDR3nt: TGTGCCAGTAAAGACAGGGCGCACGACACCATATATTTT
CDR3aa: CASKDRAHDTIYF
v_gene: TRBV27
j_gene: TRBJ1-3
d_gene: TRBD1
abundance: NA

CDR3nt: TGTGCCAGCAGTGAAGTAGGCAGGGAGAGAGATACGCAGTATTTT
CDR3aa: CASSEVGRERDTQYF
v_gene: TRBV6-1
j_gene: TRBJ2-3
d_gene: NA
abundance: NA

CDR3nt: TGTGCCAGCAGCTTGAGACAAGGTGAAACGAAAGAGACCCAGTACTTC
CDR3aa: CASSLRQGETKETQYF
v_gene: TRBV7-6
j_gene: TRBJ2-5
d_gene: NA
abundance: NA